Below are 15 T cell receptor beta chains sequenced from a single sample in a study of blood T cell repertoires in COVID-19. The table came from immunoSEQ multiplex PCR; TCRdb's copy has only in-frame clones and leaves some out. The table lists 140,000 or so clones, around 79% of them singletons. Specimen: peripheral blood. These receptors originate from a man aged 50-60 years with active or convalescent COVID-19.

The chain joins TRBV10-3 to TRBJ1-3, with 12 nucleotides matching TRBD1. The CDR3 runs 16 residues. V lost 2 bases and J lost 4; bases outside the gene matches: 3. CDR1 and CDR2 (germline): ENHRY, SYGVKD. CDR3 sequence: CAISEGDRGHGNTIYF. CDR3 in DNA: TGTGCCATCAGTGAGGGGGACAGGGGGCACGGAAACACCATATATTTT.

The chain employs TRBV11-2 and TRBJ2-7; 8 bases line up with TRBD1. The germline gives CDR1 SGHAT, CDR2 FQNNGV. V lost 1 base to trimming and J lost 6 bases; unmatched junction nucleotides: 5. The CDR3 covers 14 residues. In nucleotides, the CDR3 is TGTGCCAGCAGCTTAGGGCAGGGGGCGGCCGAGCAGTACTTC. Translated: CASSLGQGAAEQYF.

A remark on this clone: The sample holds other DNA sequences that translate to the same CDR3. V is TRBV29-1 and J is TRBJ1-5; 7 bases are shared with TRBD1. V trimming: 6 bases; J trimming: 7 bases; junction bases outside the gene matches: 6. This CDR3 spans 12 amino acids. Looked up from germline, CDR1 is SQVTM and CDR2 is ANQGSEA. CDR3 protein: CSVGGQDQPQHF. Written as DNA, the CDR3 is TGCAGCGTGGGAGGACAGGACCAGCCCCAGCATTTT.

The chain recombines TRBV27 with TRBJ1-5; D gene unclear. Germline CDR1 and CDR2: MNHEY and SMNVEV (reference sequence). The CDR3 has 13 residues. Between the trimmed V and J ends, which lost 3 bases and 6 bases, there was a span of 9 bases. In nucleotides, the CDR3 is TGTGCCAGCAGTTTTTCCCCGGTTCAGCCCCAGCATTTT. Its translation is CASSFSPVQPQHF.

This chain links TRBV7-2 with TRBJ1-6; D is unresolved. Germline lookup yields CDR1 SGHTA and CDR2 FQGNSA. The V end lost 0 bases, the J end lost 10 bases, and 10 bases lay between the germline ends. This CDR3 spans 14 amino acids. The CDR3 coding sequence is TGTGCCAGCAGCTTAGCGGGCTTGTACTCACCCCTCCACTTT. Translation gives CASSLAGLYSPLHF.

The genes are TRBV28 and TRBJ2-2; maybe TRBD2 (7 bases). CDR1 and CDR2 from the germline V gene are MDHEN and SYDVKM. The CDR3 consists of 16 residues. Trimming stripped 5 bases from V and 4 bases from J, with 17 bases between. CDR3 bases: TGTGCCAGCAGTCCCCGGGGGGCCTATGGCACCGGGGAGCTGTTTTTT. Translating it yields CASSPRGAYGTGELFF.

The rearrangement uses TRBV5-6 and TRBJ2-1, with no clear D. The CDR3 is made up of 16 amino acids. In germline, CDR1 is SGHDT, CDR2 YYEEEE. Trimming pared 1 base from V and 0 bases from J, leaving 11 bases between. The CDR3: CASSLPPTSSYNEQFF. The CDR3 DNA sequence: TGTGCCAGCAGCTTGCCCCCCACGAGCTCCTACAATGAGCAGTTCTTC.

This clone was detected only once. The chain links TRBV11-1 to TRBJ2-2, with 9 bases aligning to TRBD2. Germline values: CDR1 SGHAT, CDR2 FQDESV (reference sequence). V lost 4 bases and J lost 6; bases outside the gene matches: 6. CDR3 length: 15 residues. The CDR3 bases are TGTGCCAGCAGCTCCTCAAGGACTAGCGCCGGGGAGCTGTTTTTT. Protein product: CASSSSRTSAGELFF.

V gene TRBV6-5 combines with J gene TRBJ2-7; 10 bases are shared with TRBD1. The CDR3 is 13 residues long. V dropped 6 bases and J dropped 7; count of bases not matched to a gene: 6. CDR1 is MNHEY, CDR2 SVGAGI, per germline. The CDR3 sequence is CASRTGGQREQYF. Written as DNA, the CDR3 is TGTGCCAGCAGGACAGGGGGCCAACGGGAGCAGTACTTC.

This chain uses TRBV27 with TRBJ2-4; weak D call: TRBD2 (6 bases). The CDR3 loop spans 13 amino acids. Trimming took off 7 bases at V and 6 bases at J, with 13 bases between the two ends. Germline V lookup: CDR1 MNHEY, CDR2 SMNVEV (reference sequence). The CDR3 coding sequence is TGTGCCAGCACCCCCCGGCGGGGAAACATTCAGTACTTC. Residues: CASTPRRGNIQYF.

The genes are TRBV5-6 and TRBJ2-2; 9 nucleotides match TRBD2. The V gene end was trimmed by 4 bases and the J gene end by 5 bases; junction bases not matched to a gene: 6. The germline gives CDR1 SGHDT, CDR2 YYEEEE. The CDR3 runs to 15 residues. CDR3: CASSQGLAVTGELFF. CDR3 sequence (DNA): TGTGCCAGCAGCCAGGGACTAGCTGTGACCGGGGAGCTGTTTTTT.

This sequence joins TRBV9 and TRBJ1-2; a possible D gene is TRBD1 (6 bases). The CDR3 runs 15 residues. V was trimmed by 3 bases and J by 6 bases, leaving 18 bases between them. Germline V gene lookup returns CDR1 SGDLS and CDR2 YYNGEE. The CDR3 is CASSAGPGGDHGYTF. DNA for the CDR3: TGTGCCAGCAGCGCGGGTCCGGGGGGCGACCATGGCTACACCTTC.

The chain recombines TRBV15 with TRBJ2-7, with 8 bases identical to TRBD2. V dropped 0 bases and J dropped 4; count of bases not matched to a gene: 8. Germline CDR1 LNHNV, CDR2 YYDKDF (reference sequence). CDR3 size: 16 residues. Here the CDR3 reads CATSRDEVSGIYEQYF. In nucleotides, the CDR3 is TGTGCCACCAGCAGAGATGAGGTTAGCGGGATATACGAGCAGTACTTC.

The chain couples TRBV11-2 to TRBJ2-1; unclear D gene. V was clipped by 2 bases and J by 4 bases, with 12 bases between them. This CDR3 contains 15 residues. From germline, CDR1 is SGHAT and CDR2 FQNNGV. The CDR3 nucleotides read TGTGCCAGCAGCTTAATGCAGGTCAGATACAATGAGCAGTTCTTC. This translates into CASSLMQVRYNEQFF.

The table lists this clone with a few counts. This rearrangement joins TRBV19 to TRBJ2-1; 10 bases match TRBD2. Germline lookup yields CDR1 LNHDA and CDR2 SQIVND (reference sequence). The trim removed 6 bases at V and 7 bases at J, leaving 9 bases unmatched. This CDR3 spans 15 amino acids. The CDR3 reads CASSVPASGSNEQFF. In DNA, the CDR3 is TGTGCCAGTAGCGTACCGGCTAGCGGGAGTAATGAGCAGTTCTTC.